The rows below give T cell receptor beta chains drawn from one sample of a study of CD8+CD57+ T cells in acquired aplastic anemia. TCRdb re-analysed the reads in MiXCR, keeping a single row per CDR3 protein. The sample lists some 150,000 distinct CDR3 sequences, about 48% occurring once. What was sequenced was sorted CD4+, CD8+, or CD8+CD57+ T cells (not recorded which) from PBMCs. The receptors shown here come from a human donor with aplastic anemia. Each CDR3 is given with its conserved first and last residue. A D gene is named only where the DNA matches it firmly. Some rows mark clone size as missing; the rest say once, few, many or name a class of expanded clone.

j_call d_call cdr3_length clone_size v_call cdr3_aa cdr3_nt
TRBJ2-3 TRBD2 17 NA TRBV15 CASGGSKVTSGTDTQYF TGTGCCAGTGGAGGGAGTAAGGTGACTAGCGGCACAGATACGCAGTATTTT
TRBJ2-1 TRBD2 16 many TRBV7-9 CASSPAGGSSYNEQFF TGTGCCAGCAGCCCAGCGGGGGGTAGCTCCTACAATGAGCAGTTCTTC
TRBJ2-3 NA 14 NA TRBV2 CASSEADTTDTQYF TGTGCCAGCAGTGAGGCAGACACCACAGATACGCAGTATTTT
TRBJ2-2 TRBD1 15 few TRBV6-2/TRBV6-3 CAIGTGGLNTGELFF TGTGCCATAGGGACAGGGGGTTTAAACACCGGGGAGCTGTTTTTT
TRBJ2-5 TRBD2 16 NA TRBV4-1 CASSHLTSGDKETQYF TGCGCCAGCAGCCACCTGACTAGCGGGGATAAAGAGACCCAGTACTTC
TRBJ1-5 NA 17 NA TRBV15 CATSRDRGVGGNQPQHF TGTGCCACCAGCAGAGATCGTGGGGTGGGGGGCAATCAGCCCCAGCATTTT
TRBJ2-2 TRBD1 15 once TRBV19 CASSVDRAVAGELFF TGTGCCAGTAGTGTCGACAGGGCAGTGGCCGGGGAGCTGTTTTTT
TRBJ1-1 NA 12 many TRBV20-1 CSASQGHTEAFF TGCAGTGCTAGCCAGGGGCACACTGAAGCTTTCTTT
TRBJ2-7 NA 13 few TRBV10-3 CAISESALYEQYF TGTGCCATCAGTGAGTCTGCCCTCTACGAGCAGTACTTC
TRBJ2-2 NA 14 many TRBV5-1 CASANRDHTGELFF TGCGCCAGCGCGAACAGGGACCACACCGGGGAGCTGTTTTTT
TRBJ2-4 NA 11 NA TRBV12-3/TRBV12-4 CASTFGDIQYF TGTGCCAGTACCTTTGGGGACATTCAGTACTTC
TRBJ1-1 TRBD1 15 NA TRBV5-1 CASSFGTGRNTEAFF TGCGCCAGCAGCTTCGGGACAGGGCGAAACACTGAAGCTTTCTTT
TRBJ2-1 TRBD1 14 many TRBV7-9 CASSGQGRLNEQFF TGTGCCAGCAGCGGACAGGGTCGGCTGAATGAGCAGTTCTTC
TRBJ2-7 TRBD2 16 few TRBV27 CASSPSAGGRTYEQYF TGTGCCAGCAGTCCCTCGGCGGGGGGGCGGACCTACGAGCAGTACTTC
TRBJ1-1 NA 12 NA TRBV20-1 CSARVGETEAFF TGCAGTGCTAGAGTAGGGGAGACTGAAGCTTTCTTT
TRBJ1-2 NA 11 NA TRBV19 CASSSGSGYTF TGTGCCAGTAGTAGCGGGAGCGGCTACACCTTC
TRBJ1-4 TRBD1 13 NA TRBV29-1 CSDSGQGYEKLFF TGCAGCGACTCGGGACAGGGGTATGAAAAACTGTTTTTT
TRBJ1-6 TRBD1 20 many TRBV20-1 CSARRDRGHPSQSYNSPLHF TGCAGTGCTAGAAGGGACAGGGGGCATCCCTCACAGTCCTATAATTCACCCCTCCACTTT
TRBJ1-5 NA 15 many TRBV7-9 CASSLGTDDNQPQHF TGTGCCAGCAGCTTAGGGACGGATGACAATCAGCCCCAGCATTTT
TRBJ2-1 NA 17 NA TRBV20-1 CSARGTVSLFSYNEQFF TGCAGTGCTAGAGGGACAGTGAGCCTGTTCTCCTACAATGAGCAGTTCTTC
TRBJ2-1 NA 14 large TRBV6-4 CASSDSESASWQFF TGTGCCAGCAGTGACTCTGAGAGTGCCTCTTGGCAGTTCTTC
TRBJ1-1 NA 14 NA TRBV19 CASSIDPIGTEAFF TGTGCCAGTAGTATAGATCCCATCGGAACTGAAGCTTTCTTT
TRBJ2-1 NA 16 many TRBV7-8 CASSLGLTLPINEQFF TGTGCCAGCAGCTTAGGCCTGACACTCCCCATTAATGAGCAGTTCTTC
TRBJ1-3 NA 15 NA TRBV10-2 CASSEKGGTVDTIYF TGCGCCAGCAGTGAGAAGGGCGGGACCGTGGACACCATATATTTT
TRBJ2-2 NA 14 NA TRBV5-6 CASSLAGNTGELFF TGTGCCAGCAGCTTGGCCGGGAACACCGGGGAGCTGTTTTTT
TRBJ2-7 TRBD1 15 NA TRBV24-1 CATSGSDRGWNEQYF TGTGCCACCAGTGGGTCCGACAGGGGGTGGAACGAGCAGTACTTC
TRBJ2-7 TRBD1 14 NA TRBV19 CASSPQGTGYEQYF TGTGCCAGTAGTCCCCAGGGGACAGGCTACGAGCAGTACTTC
TRBJ1-6 NA 13 NA TRBV7-2 CASSENVRSPLHF TGTGCCAGCAGCGAGAATGTTCGGTCACCCCTCCACTTT
TRBJ2-7 NA 14 NA TRBV7-6 CASSTTKNPYEQYF TGTGCCAGCAGCACCACGAAGAACCCCTACGAGCAGTACTTC
TRBJ1-2 TRBD1 14 NA TRBV20-1 CSARGQTGIGGYTF TGCAGTGCTAGAGGCCAGACAGGGATAGGCGGCTACACCTTC
TRBJ2-3 TRBD2 16 NA TRBV15 CATSRGTSGAWDTQYF TGTGCCACCAGCAGAGGGACTAGCGGGGCTTGGGATACGCAGTATTTT
TRBJ2-7 NA 12 many TRBV6-2/TRBV6-3 CASARASYEQYF TGTGCCAGCGCTAGGGCTTCCTACGAGCAGTACTTC
TRBJ1-4 NA 15 many TRBV5-6 CASSLPRSGNEKLFF TGTGCCAGCAGCCTACCGAGGAGTGGCAATGAAAAACTGTTTTTT